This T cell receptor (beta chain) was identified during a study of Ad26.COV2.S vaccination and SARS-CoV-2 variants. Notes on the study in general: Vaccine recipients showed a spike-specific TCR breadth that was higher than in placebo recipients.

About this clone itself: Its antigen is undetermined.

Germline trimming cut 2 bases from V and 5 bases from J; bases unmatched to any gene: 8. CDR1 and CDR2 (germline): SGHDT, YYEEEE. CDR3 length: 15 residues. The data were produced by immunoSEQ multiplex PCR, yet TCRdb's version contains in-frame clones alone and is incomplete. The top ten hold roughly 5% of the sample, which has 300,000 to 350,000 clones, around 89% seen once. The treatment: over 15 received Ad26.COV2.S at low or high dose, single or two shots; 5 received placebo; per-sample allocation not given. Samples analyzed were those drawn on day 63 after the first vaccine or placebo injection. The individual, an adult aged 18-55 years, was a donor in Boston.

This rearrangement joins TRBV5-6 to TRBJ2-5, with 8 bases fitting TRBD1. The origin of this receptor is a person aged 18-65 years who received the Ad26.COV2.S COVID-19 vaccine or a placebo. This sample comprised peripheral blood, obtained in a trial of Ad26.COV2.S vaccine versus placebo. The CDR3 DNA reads TGTGCCAGCAGCTTCCCACGGCAGGGGGCCGAGACCCAGTACTTC. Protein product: CASSFPRQGAETQYF.